One and the same sample provided the 14 T cell receptor beta chains below, sequenced in a study of response to subunit inactivated influenza vaccine (dated by TCRdb to between 2018 and 2020). The receptor library was made with RT-PCR. The instrument given in TCRdb is Illumina HiSeq 2500. The public reads were reanalyzed by TCRdb: fastp trimming at Q25, MiXCR alignment, in-frame beta chains only. Here each entry gathers all rows of one CDR3 protein and keeps the most common genes and DNA. The sample table shows around 790,000 distinct CDR3 sequences, and around 20% are seen once. The ten largest account for around 9.6% of the sample. Sequences were derived from PBMCs from blood, sampled more than 4 days after vaccination. These receptor sequences come from a man aged 45-60 years who received an inactivated influenza vaccine. Donor details come from another sample of the same person, matched by shared clones.

This clonotype was observed many times. The V gene is TRBV4-3, the J gene TRBJ2-2; TRBD2 agrees at 9 bases. The CDR3 spans 17 residues. In germline, CDR1 is LGHNA, CDR2 YSLEER. V shed 0 bases and J 1 base; nucleotides not matched to a gene: 3. The CDR3 DNA sequence: TGCGCCAGCAGCCAAGATGTACTAGCGGGGAACACCGGGGAGCTGTTTTTT. It specifies CASSQDVLAGNTGELFF.

This clonotype was detected only a few times. This chain joins TRBV7-2 and TRBJ2-3; unclear D gene. This CDR3 contains 13 residues. The germline V gene has CDR1 SGHTA and CDR2 FQGNSA. Trimming removed 5 bases from V and 2 bases from J, with 8 bases in between. The CDR3 protein is CASSHRPTDTQYF. In DNA form, the CDR3 reads TGTGCCAGCAGCCACAGACCCACAGATACGCAGTATTTT.

The V gene is TRBV7-6, the J gene TRBJ2-3; 9 positions match TRBD2. The V gene end was trimmed by 2 bases and the J gene end by 5 bases; junction bases not matched to a gene: 11. This CDR3 is 17 amino acids long. The germline V gene encodes CDR1 SGHVS and CDR2 FNYEAQ. In nucleotides, the CDR3 is TGTGCCAGCAGCTTAAGGGCATTAGCGGGAGATAGAGATACGCAGTATTTT. Protein sequence: CASSLRALAGDRDTQYF.

This clonotype was seen at least ten times. The chain employs TRBV29-1 and TRBJ2-5; 9 nucleotides match TRBD1. Losses at the gene ends were 3 bases for V and 5 bases for J; bases not matched to a gene: 7. CDR1 and CDR2 (germline): SQVTM, ANQGSEA. The CDR3 is 14 residues long. CDR3 sequence: CSVDQGQGRETQYF. In DNA form, the CDR3 reads TGCAGCGTTGACCAGGGACAGGGACGGGAGACCCAGTACTTC.

The CDR3 loop is CASSPTGSPHTDTQYF. DNA for the CDR3: TGTGCCAGCTCACCCACAGGGTCCCCCCACACAGATACGCAGTATTTT. The chain carries TRBV18 and TRBJ2-3; perhaps TRBD1 as D (6 bases). This CDR3 has 16 amino acids. CDR1 KGHSH and CDR2 LQKENI come from the germline V gene. The V end was cut by 3 bases, the J end by 2 bases, with 15 bases between.

V and J are TRBV5-4 and TRBJ2-1; D is tentatively TRBD1 or TRBD2 (6 bases each). With 4 bases removed from V and 8 bases from J, the gap between germline ends came to 19 bases. The CDR3 length is 15 residues. Germline assignment: CDR1 SGHNT and CDR2 YYREEE (reference sequence). The CDR3 loop reads CASSAGKGGLDEQFF. In DNA, the CDR3 is TGTGCCAGCAGCGCTGGCAAAGGGGGGTTGGATGAGCAGTTCTTC.

The chain combines TRBV24-1 with TRBJ1-2; the match to TRBD1 covers 9 bases. CDR3 length equals 16 residues. CDR1 is KGHDR and CDR2 is SFDVKD in the germline V gene. The V gene end was trimmed by 5 bases and the J gene end by 4 bases; junction bases not matched to a gene: 10. Here the CDR3 reads CATSAAPGQGGYGYTF. The CDR3 DNA sequence: TGTGCCACCAGTGCCGCTCCGGGACAGGGAGGCTATGGCTACACCTTC.

The sample holds a few counts of this clonotype. The J gene is TRBJ2-2, the V gene TRBV4-2, with 11 bases identical to TRBD2. The CDR3 is 17 amino acids. V shed 2 bases and J 3 bases; nucleotides not matched to a gene: 5. Looked up from germline, CDR1 is LGHNA and CDR2 is YNFKEQ. The CDR3 reads CASSQSLAGGHTGELFF. The CDR3 nucleotides are TGTGCCAGCAGCCAATCATTAGCGGGAGGGCACACCGGGGAGCTGTTTTTT.

The rearrangement links TRBV7-2 to TRBJ1-4; D may be TRBD1 (5 bases). Germline V gene lookup returns CDR1 SGHTA and CDR2 FQGNSA. The V gene lost 0 bases and the J gene lost 8 bases, with 7 bases spanning the gap. The CDR3 runs 13 residues. The CDR3 bases are TGTGCCAGCAGCTTAGCGGGGGGAGAAAAACTGTTTTTT. It translates to CASSLAGGEKLFF.

This chain uses TRBV7-2 with TRBJ2-5; tentatively, D is TRBD1 (5 bases). Germline lookup yields CDR1 SGHTA and CDR2 FQGNSA. The CDR3 length is 13 residues. V lost 0 bases and J lost 7, with 9 bases in between. The CDR3 loop is CASSLAGAGTQYF. The CDR3 nucleotides are TGTGCCAGCAGCTTAGCAGGGGCTGGGACCCAGTACTTC.

This sequence joins TRBV27 and TRBJ2-1; TRBD2 aligns across 12 bases. V trimming: 7 bases; J trimming: 7 bases; junction bases outside the gene matches: 8. The CDR3 is made up of 15 amino acids. Germline assignment: CDR1 MNHEY and CDR2 SMNVEV (reference sequence). The CDR3: CASKGLAGGENEQFF. CDR3 coding DNA: TGTGCCAGCAAGGGGCTAGCGGGGGGGGAGAATGAGCAGTTCTTC.

This clonotype was detected a few times. The chain has TRBV12-3 or TRBV12-4 and TRBJ1-1; no reliable D call. Deletions cut 3 bases from V and 2 bases from J, with 13 bases between. The CDR3 has 15 residues. CDR3 DNA sequence: TGTGCCAGCAGTTTGGACCGACCGGGTAACACTGAAGCTTTCTTT. It is translated as CASSLDRPGNTEAFF.

In its sample, this clonotype was seen once. The J gene is TRBJ2-7, the V gene TRBV3-1; D may be TRBD1 or TRBD2 (5 bases each). The CDR3 has 15 amino acids. Between the trimmed V and J ends, which lost 0 bases and 3 bases, there was a span of 12 bases. Per germline, CDR1 LGHDT and CDR2 YNNKEL (reference sequence). The CDR3 sequence is CASSQDPGRNYEQYF. CDR3 sequence (DNA): TGTGCCAGCAGCCAAGATCCGGGACGTAACTACGAGCAGTACTTC.

V gene TRBV20-1 combines with J gene TRBJ2-3; D is perhaps TRBD2 (6 bases). Trimming removed 0 bases at V and 5 bases at J, with 6 bases between. Germline assignment: CDR1 DFQATT and CDR2 SNEGSKA (reference sequence). This CDR3 comprises 12 residues. CDR3: CSARDSGDTQYF. CDR3 DNA: TGCAGTGCTAGAGATAGCGGAGATACGCAGTATTTT.